The rows below give T cell receptor beta chains drawn from one sample of a study of blood T cells in healthy people across ages. TCRdb reprocessed the 5' RACE reads with MiXCR, giving one entry per CDR3 protein. The table shows hundreds of thousands of distinct CDR3 sequences, with roughly 50% occurring only once. Sequencing was done on a sample of blood. The receptor source for this set is a man aged 35 to 55 in good health. CDR3s include the opening cysteine and the closing phenylalanine or tryptophan. A D gene is named only where the DNA matches it firmly. Part of the rows lack a size; the others show once, few, many or a class for expanded clones.

v_gene	abundance	j_gene	d_gene	CDR3aa	CDR3nt
TRBV2	-	TRBJ2-7	-	CASSEAPRKGMGEQYF	TGTGCCAGCAGTGAAGCCCCGAGAAAGGGAATGGGCGAGCAGTACTTC
TRBV25-1	-	TRBJ2-7	-	CASSSGRVHEQYF	TGTGCCAGCAGTTCAGGAAGGGTCCACGAGCAGTACTTC
TRBV5-5	-	TRBJ2-1	-	CASSDSRFHEQFF	TGTGCCAGCAGCGATTCCCGGTTTCATGAGCAGTTCTTC
TRBV11-2	-	TRBJ1-2	-	CASSLEGGAANYGYTF	TGTGCCAGCAGCTTAGAGGGTGGCGCGGCCAACTATGGCTACACCTTC
TRBV10-2	-	TRBJ1-6	TRBD1	CASSAWDRQDNSPLHF	TGCGCCAGCAGTGCCTGGGACAGGCAAGATAATTCACCCCTCCACTTT
TRBV6-5	-	TRBJ2-5	-	CASSYPSTGNQETQYF	TGTGCCAGCAGTTATCCTTCTACGGGAAACCAAGAGACCCAGTACTTC
TRBV6-1	-	TRBJ1-1	-	CASSEKPNTEAFF	TGTGCCAGCAGCGAGAAGCCCAACACTGAAGCTTTCTTT
TRBV24-1	-	TRBJ2-5	-	CATSDPLSNQETQYF	TGTGCCACCAGTGATCCTCTTTCCAACCAAGAGACCCAGTACTTC
TRBV20-1	-	TRBJ2-7	-	CSASRVVSYEQYF	TGCAGTGCTAGTAGGGTGGTCTCCTACGAGCAGTACTTC
TRBV20-1	-	TRBJ2-1	TRBD2	CSARDWGGSTYNEQFF	TGCAGTGCTAGAGATTGGGGCGGGAGCACCTACAATGAGCAGTTCTTC
TRBV20-1	-	TRBJ2-1	-	CSAPGQLSYNEQFF	TGCAGTGCTCCGGGCCAACTCTCCTACAATGAGCAGTTCTTC
TRBV20-1	-	TRBJ1-2	-	CSAIRGEHGYTF	TGCAGTGCTATCCGGGGCGAGCATGGCTACACCTTC
TRBV6-5	-	TRBJ1-1	TRBD1	CASSHRTGLIMNTEAFF	TGTGCCAGCAGTCACCGGACAGGGCTAATCATGAACACTGAAGCTTTCTTT
TRBV6-5	few	TRBJ1-1	-	CASRTAGMNTEAFF	TGTGCCAGCAGGACCGCTGGGATGAACACTGAAGCTTTCTTT
TRBV29-1	few	TRBJ1-1	TRBD1	CSVVASGGTEAFF	TGCAGCGTGGTGGCCTCAGGGGGCACTGAAGCTTTCTTT
TRBV4-1	-	TRBJ2-3	TRBD1	CASRLGTAASTDTQYF	TGCGCCAGCAGACTTGGGACAGCCGCTAGCACAGATACGCAGTATTTT
TRBV12-3/TRBV12-4	few	TRBJ2-5	-	CASSLQTVRGLGETQYF	TGTGCCAGCAGTCTACAGACGGTCCGGGGGCTCGGAGAGACCCAGTACTTC
TRBV7-8	-	TRBJ2-2	-	CASSPHGGSPNTGELFF	TGTGCCAGCAGCCCTCACGGAGGGAGCCCAAACACCGGGGAGCTGTTTTTT
TRBV28	-	TRBJ1-2	-	CASTLAGGSNYGYTF	TGTGCCAGCACCCTCGCGGGGGGCAGTAACTATGGCTACACCTTC
TRBV9	-	TRBJ2-7	-	CASSVATGSLLGNEQYF	TGTGCCAGCAGCGTAGCTACTGGCAGCCTCCTGGGTAACGAGCAGTACTTC
TRBV7-2	-	TRBJ2-1	TRBD2	CASSLRGLAGETKTRGEQFF	TGTGCCAGCAGCTTAAGAGGCCTAGCGGGGGAGACCAAGACCAGGGGTGAGCAGTTCTTC
TRBV4-2	few	TRBJ1-2	TRBD1	CASSPGTGSYGYTF	TGTGCCAGCAGCCCCGGGACAGGGTCCTATGGCTACACCTTC
TRBV27	-	TRBJ1-2	-	CASSGLRGPLAGYTF	TGTGCCAGCAGCGGTTTACGGGGACCCCTTGCTGGCTACACCTTC
TRBV20-1	-	TRBJ1-2	-	CSAYVGTNYGYTF	TGCAGTGCTTACGTGGGGACTAACTATGGCTACACCTTC
TRBV2	-	TRBJ2-5	-	CASSGRTQYF	TGTGCCAGCAGTGGTCGAACCCAGTACTTC
TRBV20-1	few	TRBJ2-5	-	CSASPWSEQETQYF	TGCAGTGCTAGTCCGTGGTCCGAACAAGAGACCCAGTACTTC
TRBV7-9	-	TRBJ2-7	-	CASSLTSGQENEQYF	TGTGCCAGCAGCTTAACGAGCGGCCAGGAGAACGAGCAGTACTTC
TRBV20-1	-	TRBJ2-1	TRBD2	CSADAAGTSDNEQFF	TGCAGTGCTGATGCAGCTGGGACTAGCGACAATGAGCAGTTCTTC
TRBV27	few	TRBJ1-1	TRBD1	CASSLYSGGEWNTEAFF	TGTGCCAGCAGTCTATACTCAGGGGGCGAGTGGAACACTGAAGCTTTCTTT
TRBV7-9	few	TRBJ1-2	TRBD1	CASSETGTGGPLPPGYTF	TGTGCCAGCAGCGAGACCGGGACAGGGGGCCCCCTTCCCCCAGGCTACACCTTC
TRBV4-2	few	TRBJ1-5	-	CASSQEPTGGSNQPQHF	TGTGCCAGCAGCCAAGAACCCACAGGAGGGAGCAATCAGCCCCAGCATTTT
TRBV11-2	-	TRBJ2-4	TRBD2	CASSLARGRESYF	TGTGCCAGCAGCTTAGCGCGCGGGAGGGAATCGTACTTC
TRBV20-1	-	TRBJ2-5	-	CSARVGWAYNEQYF	TGCAGTGCTAGAGTGGGATGGGCCTACAATGAGCAGTACTTC
TRBV6-5	-	TRBJ2-7	TRBD1	CASSPRTGHIYDEQYF	TGTGCCAGCAGTCCACGGACAGGGCACATTTACGACGAGCAGTACTTC
TRBV5-4	few	TRBJ2-5	TRBD2	CASSLQGRGGKETQYF	TGTGCCAGCAGCTTACAAGGACGGGGAGGGAAAGAGACCCAGTACTTC
TRBV4-3	-	TRBJ1-2	-	CASSQNSHYYGYTF	TGCGCCAGCAGCCAAAACAGTCACTACTATGGCTACACCTTC
TRBV6-5	once	TRBJ2-3	-	CASRPAEGDTQYF	TGTGCCAGCAGACCCGCTGAAGGGGATACGCAGTATTTT
TRBV28	-	TRBJ2-7	TRBD1	CASSLGGQASYEQYF	TGTGCCAGCAGCCTAGGGGGACAGGCCTCCTACGAGCAGTACTTC
TRBV6-2/TRBV6-3	few	TRBJ2-6	TRBD1	CATLDRVSSGANVLTF	TGTGCCACCCTAGACAGGGTGAGCTCTGGGGCCAACGTCCTGACTTTC
TRBV20-1	few	TRBJ2-7	-	CSASRGLVSEQYF	TGCAGTGCGTCCAGGGGCTTGGTCAGCGAGCAGTACTTC
TRBV21-1	once	TRBJ1-5	-	CASSKGGGTGPAYQPQHF	TGTGCCAGCAGCAAAGGTGGGGGGACAGGGCCAGCATATCAGCCCCAGCATTTT
TRBV28	few	TRBJ2-7	-	CASSMEGEFQYF	TGTGCCAGCAGTATGGAGGGAGAGTTTCAGTACTTC
TRBV7-2	few	TRBJ2-1	-	CASSSIQRANEQFF	TGTGCCAGCAGCTCAATCCAGCGGGCCAATGAGCAGTTCTTC
TRBV11-1	-	TRBJ2-5	-	CASSLVPSKETQYF	TGTGCCAGCAGCTTAGTCCCCAGTAAAGAGACCCAGTACTTC
TRBV20-1	-	TRBJ2-7	-	CSASDRNSYEQYF	TGCAGTGCTAGCGACCGGAACTCCTACGAGCAGTACTTC
TRBV28	-	TRBJ1-5	-	CASHLGGDSNQPQHF	TGTGCCAGCCATTTGGGGGGAGATAGCAATCAGCCCCAGCATTTT
TRBV6-5	-	TRBJ2-7	-	CASSPLLSAGEQYF	TGTGCCAGCAGTCCCCTGTTATCAGCGGGCGAGCAGTACTTC
TRBV27	-	TRBJ1-2	-	CASSWDVNYGYTF	TGTGCCAGCAGCTGGGACGTCAACTATGGCTACACCTTC
TRBV29-1	-	TRBJ1-1	-	CSVRAGGLNTEAFF	TGCAGCGTCCGGGCTGGGGGCTTGAACACTGAAGCTTTCTTT
TRBV7-2	-	TRBJ2-1	TRBD2	CASSLEASGRRVNEQFF	TGTGCCAGCAGCTTAGAGGCTAGCGGGAGGAGAGTGAATGAGCAGTTCTTC
TRBV6-2/TRBV6-3	-	TRBJ2-5	TRBD2	CASRPAGVLYNEQYF	TGTGCCAGCAGACCAGCGGGAGTTCTATACAATGAGCAGTACTTC